The rows below give T cell receptor beta chains drawn from one sample of a study of blood T cell repertoires in COVID-19. Profiling relied on immunoSEQ multiplex PCR, and the TCRdb table lists in-frame clones only, not all of them. The table records more than 200,000 clones, 65% to 90% of them present only once. Sequencing used peripheral blood. Source of these receptors: a man older than 75 with acute or convalescent COVID-19. Both conserved end residues are part of each CDR3. D genes are given only for firm matches. Some rows mark clone size as missing; the rest say once, few, many or name a class of expanded clone.

size,D,J,V,CDR3,DNA
.,.,TRBJ1-2,TRBV29-1,CSVTGNGYTF,TGCAGCGTTACAGGGAATGGCTACACCTTC
.,TRBD1,TRBJ1-6,TRBV6-1,CASSEGDRGNSPLHF,TGTGCCAGCAGTGAAGGGGACAGGGGGAATTCACCCCTCCACTTT
.,.,TRBJ2-6,TRBV12-3/TRBV12-4,CASSGTGANVLTF,TGTGCCAGCAGCGGGACTGGGGCCAACGTCCTGACTTTC
.,.,TRBJ1-3,TRBV5-1,CASSSTLSTSGNTIYF,TGCGCCAGCAGCTCAACCCTCAGTACCTCTGGAAACACCATATATTTT
.,.,TRBJ2-1,TRBV4-2,CASSQDHSVGGRSYNEQFF,TGTGCCAGCAGCCAAGATCACTCGGTTGGCGGGCGCTCCTACAATGAGCAGTTCTTC
.,.,TRBJ2-5,TRBV27,CASQPQGRGETQYF,TGTGCCAGCCAGCCCCAGGGGCGAGGGGAGACCCAGTACTTC
.,TRBD2,TRBJ2-7,TRBV5-1,CASSKTISGRAEGSEQYF,TGCGCCAGCAGCAAGACTATTAGCGGGAGGGCCGAAGGTTCCGAGCAGTACTTC
.,.,TRBJ2-3,TRBV29-1,CSVDGDFSDTQYF,TGCAGCGTTGATGGGGACTTTTCAGATACGCAGTATTTT
.,TRBD1,TRBJ2-1,TRBV2,CASILQGQAEQFF,TGTGCCAGCATTCTCCAGGGACAGGCCGAGCAGTTCTTC
.,.,TRBJ2-2,TRBV3-1/TRBV3-2,CASSQVASSGTGELFF,TGTGCCAGCAGCCAAGTCGCTAGCTCCGGGACCGGGGAGCTGTTTTTT
few,TRBD1,TRBJ1-4,TRBV29-1,CSVPQGSAEKLFF,TGCAGCGTCCCACAGGGGTCGGCTGAAAAACTGTTTTTT
few,.,TRBJ1-2,TRBV28,CASRRGGPNYGYTF,TGTGCCAGCCGGAGGGGGGGCCCAAACTATGGCTACACCTTC
.,TRBD2,TRBJ2-3,TRBV4-1,CASSPGTSGDTQYF,TGCGCCAGCAGCCCCGGGACTAGCGGGGATACGCAGTATTTT
.,.,TRBJ2-1,TRBV5-6,CASSVPFGGLRLF,TGTGCCAGCAGTGTGCCGTTCGGGGGACTTCGACTCTTC
.,.,TRBJ1-5,TRBV4-3,CASSQDLGLRGNQPQHF,TGCGCCAGCAGCCAAGATCTGGGGCTTAGAGGCAATCAGCCCCAGCATTTT
.,.,TRBJ1-1,TRBV7-9,CASSLVPVNTEAFF,TGTGCCAGCAGCTTAGTCCCGGTGAACACTGAAGCTTTCTTT
.,.,TRBJ1-1,TRBV19,CASSIGGSTEAFF,TGTGCCAGTAGTATCGGGGGGAGCACTGAAGCTTTCTTT
.,TRBD1,TRBJ2-1,TRBV6-2/TRBV6-3,CASRPPRQGWHNEQFF,TGTGCCAGCAGACCTCCGAGACAGGGGTGGCACAATGAGCAGTTCTTC
.,.,TRBJ2-2,TRBV19,CASARDSNTGELFF,TGTGCCAGTGCTCGGGACTCGAACACCGGGGAGCTGTTTTTT
.,.,TRBJ1-4,TRBV6-6,CASSYGGAREKLFF,TGTGCCAGCAGTTACGGAGGGGCTCGAGAAAAACTGTTTTTT
.,.,TRBJ1-1,TRBV7-8,CASSLARGQGTEAFF,TGTGCCAGCAGCTTAGCGCGAGGGCAGGGGACTGAAGCTTTCTTT
.,TRBD1,TRBJ1-5,TRBV6-1,CASSGGQGNSNQPQHF,TGTGCCAGCAGTGGCGGACAGGGTAATAGCAATCAGCCCCAGCATTTT
once,TRBD2,TRBJ2-2,TRBV6-5,CASSQLAGMAGELFF,TGTGCCAGCAGTCAACTAGCGGGAATGGCCGGGGAGCTGTTTTTT
.,.,TRBJ2-7,TRBV6-2/TRBV6-3,CASSYPPRAYEQYF,TGTGCCAGCAGTTACCCCCCCAGGGCCTACGAGCAGTACTTC